Below are 8 T cell receptor beta chains sequenced from a single sample in a study of metastatic and nonmetastatic thyroid tumors. Each patient came to thyroid surgery without any prior treatment (of any kind). TCRdb re-called the PCR reads via MiXCR. The sample carries about 20,000 clones, approximately 10% recorded once. Material for sequencing was blood. These receptors originate from a female donor with papillary thyroid cancer or a benign thyroid nodule (not recorded which). Some clones in this sample may be carry-over from other donors' samples.

This clone was counted at least ten times. V gene TRBV20-1 combines with J gene TRBJ2-5; D may match TRBD1 or TRBD2 (6 bases each). Germline values: CDR1 DFQATT, CDR2 SNEGSKA (reference sequence). With 0 bases removed from V and 5 bases from J, the gap between germline ends came to 16 bases. The CDR3 contains 15 residues. CDR3 sequence reads: CSARDPRGDWETQYF. For the CDR3, the DNA is TGCAGTGCTAGAGATCCGAGGGGGGATTGGGAGACCCAGTACTTC.

This clone was seen at least ten times. This may arise from a read error, as a much more abundant clone is one base away. The chain employs TRBV20-1 and TRBJ2-7, with TRBD2 as a possible D gene (6 bases). Deletions cut 2 bases from V and 1 base from J, with 18 bases between. This CDR3 region has 16 residues. From germline, CDR1 is DFQATT and CDR2 SNEGSKA (reference sequence). Here the CDR3 DNA reads TGCAGTGCTAGACGGGGAACGGGAGCTATGTCCTACGAGCAGTACTTC. Its translation is CSARRGTGAMSYEQYF.

By sample fraction, this clone is medium-sized. Other DNA variants within this sample encode the same CDR3. The V call is TRBV6-1, the J call TRBJ1-1; D is ambiguous. This CDR3 has 13 amino acids. Per the germline V gene, CDR1 is MNHNS and CDR2 is SASEGT. V was cut by 5 bases and J by 0 bases, with 7 bases left in between. The CDR3 loop is CASSRNMNTEAFF. The CDR3 nucleotides are TGTGCCAGCAGTCGCAATATGAACACTGAAGCTTTCTTT.

This clone appeared many times. The chain carries TRBV12-3 or TRBV12-4 and TRBJ2-6; D is possibly TRBD2 (5 bases). The CDR3 has 20 amino acids. V lost 8 bases, J lost 0 bases, and 26 bases lay in between. The CDR3 bases are TGTGCCAGCCTAGTTAGCGATAGTACAGCGTCTTTCTCTGGGGCCAACGTCCTGACTTTC. This gives the protein CASLVSDSTASFSGANVLTF.

This clone was seen many times. Other DNA sequences in the sample encode the same CDR3. The chain combines TRBV30 with TRBJ1-1, with 7 positions matching TRBD1. The CDR3 is 15 residues long. Looked up from germline, CDR1 is GTSNPN and CDR2 is SVGIG (reference sequence). V lost 5 bases, J lost 3 bases, and 12 bases stayed unmatched. This CDR3 is CAWDPRGLSDTEAFF. CDR3 DNA sequence: TGTGCCTGGGATCCAAGGGGGCTCAGTGACACTGAAGCTTTCTTT. The full variable domain, with the rest looked up from reference TRBV30 and TRBJ1-1, is SQTIHQWPATLVQPVGSPLSLECTVEGTSNPNLYWYRQAAGRGLQLLFYSVGIGQISSEVPQNLSASRPQDRQFILSSKKLLLSDSGFYLCAWDPRGLSDTEAFFGQGTRLTVV.

This clone was recorded many times. V usage is TRBV2 and J usage is TRBJ2-7; weak D call: TRBD1 (6 bases). CDR1 is SNHLY, CDR2 FYNNEI, per germline. The V gene lost 8 bases and the J gene lost 3 bases, with 26 bases spanning the gap. The CDR3 has 17 residues. The CDR3, as DNA: TGTGCCAGCGGGATCTATAACAGGGCCCGGTCCTACTACGAGCAGTACTTC. Protein product: CASGIYNRARSYYEQYF. The full variable domain, its missing parts supplied by reference TRBV2 and TRBJ2-7, is EPEVTQTPSHQVTQMGQEVILRCVPISNHLYFYWYRQILGQKVEFLVSFYNNEISEKSEIFDDQFSVERPDGSNFTLKIRSTKLEDSAMYFCASGIYNRARSYYEQYFGPGTRLTVT.

This clone has at least ten counts. This chain joins TRBV4-2 and TRBJ2-5; 9 nucleotides match TRBD1. Per the germline V gene, CDR1 is LGHNA and CDR2 is YNFKEQ. Trimming at V came to 2 bases and at J to 2 bases, leaving 6 bases not matched to a gene. This CDR3 region has 16 residues. The CDR3 sequence is CASSQQTGGGQETQYF. DNA for the CDR3: TGTGCCAGCAGCCAACAGACAGGGGGGGGACAAGAGACCCAGTACTTC.

There are many counts of this clone. A much larger clonotype is one base distant, so this may be a read error. The chain carries TRBV6-1 and TRBJ1-2; TRBD1 aligns across 10 bases. The CDR3 contains 17 residues. The germline CDR1 and CDR2 sequences are MNHNS and SASEGT. J gave up 4 bases and V 4 bases, and 12 bases lay outside the gene matches. In nucleotides, the CDR3 is TGTGCCAGCAGTGTGGAGACAGGGGGCCAGGTGTCCTATGGCTACACCTTC. Protein product: CASSVETGGQVSYGYTF.